This passage covers 25 T cell receptor beta chains from one sample sequenced in a study of blood T cell repertoires in COVID-19 (dated by TCRdb to 2020 to 2022). Libraries were prepared through the immunoSEQ multiplex PCR assay. The table comes from immuneACCESS by way of TCRdb, which keeps in-frame sequences with V and J called. Part of the clones is missing from these tables; in studies checked, under half for an unresolved V gene and the rest for unknown reasons. This sample comprises hundreds of thousands of clones, roughly 83% of them detected only once. 8.9% of the sample lies in the top ten. Sequenced: peripheral blood. These receptors originate from an elderly man with acute or convalescent COVID-19.

The chain carries TRBV6-5 and TRBJ1-6, with 9 bases matching TRBD1. CDR3 length: 16 amino acids. Germline-derived CDR1 and CDR2 are MNHEY and SVGAGI. The V gene end was trimmed by 2 bases and the J gene end by 4 bases; junction bases not matched to a gene: 3. CDR3 in amino acids: CASSYNRGPYNSPLHF. CDR3 DNA sequence: TGTGCCAGCAGTTACAACAGGGGGCCGTATAATTCACCCCTCCACTTT.

This rearrangement joins TRBV6-6 to TRBJ2-2; 8 bases fit TRBD2. From germline, CDR1 is MNHNY and CDR2 SVGAGI (reference sequence). With 6 bases clipped from V and 5 bases from J, the junction kept 20 bases outside the gene matches. There are 19 residues in the CDR3. The CDR3 protein is CASSYPVSGTGVVTGELFF. CDR3 in DNA: TGTGCCAGCAGCTACCCTGTTAGCGGGACCGGAGTGGTGACCGGGGAGCTGTTTTTT.

This chain connects TRBV6-5 to TRBJ2-1; D possibly corresponds to TRBD2 (6 bases). The CDR3 totals 15 residues. V lost 7 bases to trimming and J lost 0 bases, with 13 bases between them. The V gene's germline CDR1 is MNHEY and CDR2 SVGAGI. The CDR3 loop reads CASKPPAGSYNEQFF. CDR3 DNA: TGTGCCAGCAAACCCCCAGCGGGCTCCTACAATGAGCAGTTCTTC.

This clone was recorded once. The CDR3 spells CASKLTGGRPYEQYF. CDR3 coding DNA: TGTGCCAGCAAACTAACAGGGGGGAGACCCTACGAGCAGTACTTC. This chain connects TRBV28 to TRBJ2-7, with 8 bases lining up with TRBD1. Unmatched junction bases numbered 10, after V lost 7 bases and J lost 2 bases. Germline CDR1 MDHEN, CDR2 SYDVKM. CDR3 length: 15 residues.

J is TRBJ2-7 and V is TRBV5-1, with D tentatively TRBD1 (5 bases). The CDR3 length is 13 residues. Germline assignment: CDR1 SGHRS and CDR2 YFSETQ. Trimming shortened V by 4 bases and J by 3 bases, and 11 bases separated the two germline ends. The CDR3 coding sequence is TGCGCCAGCAGCCCGTGGACATACTACGAGCAGTACTTC. This sequence encodes CASSPWTYYEQYF.

The chain links TRBV7-6 to TRBJ1-1, with TRBD1 as a possible D gene (6 bases). CDR3 length: 15 amino acids. The germline V and J ends were trimmed by 5 bases and 6 bases, with 19 bases remaining between them. The germline CDR1 and CDR2 sequences are SGHVS and FNYEAQ. Written as DNA, the CDR3 is TGTGCCAGCAGCAAAGACCCCGGGGCAGGGGCTGAAGCTTTCTTT. It codes for CASSKDPGAGAEAFF.

The chain combines TRBV9 with TRBJ1-6; D remains ambiguous. The germline V gene encodes CDR1 SGDLS and CDR2 YYNGEE. V was cut by 4 bases and J by 7 bases, with 12 bases left in between. This CDR3 spans 14 amino acids. CDR3 loop: CASSTGPGNSPLHF. CDR3 sequence (DNA): TGTGCCAGCAGCACCGGACCGGGGAATTCACCCCTCCACTTT.

CDR3: CASSLAGQTNSPLHF. The CDR3 nucleotides are TGTGCCAGCAGTTTGGCCGGACAGACCAATTCACCCCTCCACTTT. The chain combines TRBV27 with TRBJ1-6, with TRBD1 as a possible D gene (6 bases). V lost 3 bases and J lost 7, with 13 bases in between. The CDR3 sequence is 15 residues long. CDR1 and CDR2 (germline): MNHEY, SMNVEV (reference sequence).

The chain is built from TRBV2 and TRBJ1-2, with 7 bases lining up with TRBD1. V shed 8 bases, J shed 3 bases, and the junction held 3 bases outside the gene matches. The germline gives CDR1 SNHLY, CDR2 FYNNEI. The CDR3 extends over 12 amino acids. The CDR3 DNA follows: TGTGCCAGCGCAGGGGGACACTATGGCTACACCTTC. This sequence encodes CASAGGHYGYTF.

The chain combines TRBV5-4 with TRBJ1-1; 8 bases match TRBD1. This CDR3 region has 15 residues. From germline, CDR1 is SGHNT and CDR2 YYREEE (reference sequence). Germline trimming cut 3 bases from V and 5 bases from J; bases unmatched to any gene: 9. The CDR3 region is CASSSNRGILTEAFF. The CDR3 coding sequence is TGTGCCAGCAGCTCTAACAGGGGGATTTTGACTGAAGCTTTCTTT.

The V and J genes are TRBV11-3 and TRBJ2-1, with a weak D call TRBD2 (6 bases). CDR1 is SGHNT and CDR2 is YENEEA in the germline V gene. Trimming took 6 bases from V and 6 from J, leaving 12 bases between them. The CDR3 extends over 13 amino acids. The CDR3 loop is CASRDSGANEQFF. In DNA, the CDR3 is TGTGCCAGCAGGGATAGCGGAGCCAATGAGCAGTTCTTC.

The chain employs TRBV7-9 and TRBJ2-1; D not certain. The CDR3 is made up of 11 amino acids. The germline CDR1 and CDR2 sequences are SEHNR and FQNEAQ (reference sequence). Trimming removed 7 bases at V and 3 bases at J, with 4 bases between. CDR3 bases: TGTGCCAGCACCCTCTACAATGAGCAGTTCTTC. Protein product: CASTLYNEQFF.

V usage is TRBV7-9 and J usage is TRBJ1-2; 7 bases map to TRBD1. The ends lost 3 bases at V and 7 bases at J; junction bases unmatched: 11. From germline, CDR1 is SEHNR and CDR2 FQNEAQ (reference sequence). CDR3 size: 15 residues. CDR3 loop: CASSFLTGSNGGYTF. The CDR3 DNA reads TGTGCCAGCAGCTTCCTGACAGGGTCGAATGGTGGCTACACCTTC.

Here the CDR3 reads CASSDRAPQQYF. The CDR3 coding sequence is TGTGCCAGCTCGGACAGAGCCCCTCAGCAGTACTTC. This chain uses TRBV3-1 (or the pseudogene TRBV3-2) with TRBJ2-7; possible D gene TRBD1, 6 bases. The CDR3 has 12 amino acids. Trimming removed 8 bases at V and 8 bases at J, with 16 bases between. The germline gives CDR1 LGHDT, CDR2 YNNKEL (reference sequence).

V gene TRBV21-1 combines with J gene TRBJ1-5. TRBV21-1 is reported as a pseudogene. This CDR3 comprises 16 residues. The CDR3 protein is CASSKAGGVGNQPQHF. The CDR3 DNA sequence: TGTGCCAGCAGCAAAGCTGGGGGGGTCGGCAATCAGCCCCAGCATTTT.

The chain combines TRBV6-6 with TRBJ2-7; D ambiguous. Germline-derived CDR1 and CDR2 are MNHNY and SVGAGI (reference sequence). V shed 0 bases and J shed 2 bases, with 8 bases lying between them. The CDR3 sequence is 14 residues long. The CDR3 here is CASSYSVAAYEQYF. The DNA of the CDR3 is TGTGCCAGCAGTTACTCGGTGGCGGCCTACGAGCAGTACTTC.

The chain employs TRBV4-1 and TRBJ1-1; 7 positions match TRBD1. The CDR3 runs 17 residues. Germline loops: CDR1 MGHRA, CDR2 YSYEKL. Unmatched junction bases numbered 7, after V lost 0 bases and J lost 0 bases. CDR3 DNA sequence: TGCGCCAGCAGCCAAGATATCGGGACAGTGATGAACACTGAAGCTTTCTTT. As protein: CASSQDIGTVMNTEAFF.

This chain uses TRBV7-3 with TRBJ2-2; 7 bases align to TRBD1. Germline CDR1 is SGHTA and CDR2 is FQGTGA. The V segment lost 5 bases and the J segment 11 bases; nucleotides outside the gene matches: 11. The length of the CDR3 is 14 residues. The CDR3 DNA sequence: TGTGCCAGCAGCCTGGACAGGCGAACGGGAGAGCTGTTTTTT. This codes for CASSLDRRTGELFF.

This sequence joins TRBV7-8 and TRBJ1-1; D not certain. The germline CDR1 and CDR2 sequences are SGHVS and FQNEAQ. V was cut by 3 bases and J by 6 bases, with 14 bases left in between. The length of the CDR3 is 14 residues. Here the CDR3 DNA reads TGTGCCAGCAGCTTGAGGGTAGTCAATTCTGAAGCTTTCTTT. This sequence encodes CASSLRVVNSEAFF.

V usage is TRBV6-5 and J usage is TRBJ1-2, with D perhaps TRBD1 (6 bases). Germline loops: CDR1 MNHEY, CDR2 SVGAGI. This CDR3 is built from 13 residues. Trimming removed 8 bases from V and 0 bases from J, with 10 bases in between. CDR3 in DNA: TGTGCCAGCCACACAGGGTCTAACTATGGCTACACCTTC. It codes for CASHTGSNYGYTF.

The chain combines TRBV27 with TRBJ2-1; 7 positions match TRBD2. The CDR3 is made up of 17 amino acids. Germline V gene lookup returns CDR1 MNHEY and CDR2 SMNVEV (reference sequence). V was pared by 3 bases and J by 5 bases, with 13 bases of the junction left unmatched. CDR3 bases: TGTGCCAGCAGTTTTCGCCCCCTGGCTAGCGGCCACAATGAGCAGTTCTTC. Encoded protein: CASSFRPLASGHNEQFF.

This clone has a handful of counts. The CDR3 DNA reads as TGTGCCAGCTCACCAGGGACAGCCATGGAGAGCTATGGCTACACCTTC. Its protein is CASSPGTAMESYGYTF. The rearrangement joins TRBV18 to TRBJ1-2; 7 positions agree with TRBD1. CDR3 size: 16 residues. V lost 2 bases to trimming and J lost 4 bases; unmatched junction nucleotides: 10. Looked up from germline, CDR1 is KGHSH and CDR2 is LQKENI.

The CDR3 DNA sequence: TGTGCCAGCAGTGAAAGGGACAGGGGAAGCTTGCAGTACTTC. Encoded protein: CASSERDRGSLQYF. The chain has TRBV2 and TRBJ2-7; 10 bases agree with TRBD1. The CDR3 is made up of 14 amino acids. Unmatched junction bases numbered 7, after V lost 2 bases and J lost 9 bases. CDR1 and CDR2 from the germline V gene are SNHLY and FYNNEI.

In its sample, this clone was seen once. At the DNA level, this CDR3 is encoded by other sequences in the same sample as well. The genes are TRBV6-2 or TRBV6-3 and TRBJ1-5; TRBD1 matches 8 bases. Per germline, CDR1 MNHEY and CDR2 SVGEGT. Trimming at V came to 4 bases and at J to 4 bases, leaving 6 bases not matched to a gene. The CDR3 runs to 15 residues. The CDR3 DNA reads TGTGCCAGCAGTTTAGGACAGGGTGGAAATCAGCCCCAGCATTTT. Encoded protein: CASSLGQGGNQPQHF.

The chain couples TRBV19 to TRBJ2-6, with D maybe TRBD1 (6 bases). This CDR3 is built from 18 residues. The ends were cut back, 6 bases at V and 0 bases at J, with 18 bases in the middle. Germline CDR1 reads LNHDA; CDR2 reads SQIVND (reference sequence). CDR3 sequence (DNA): TGTGCCAGTAGAGTTACGGGACATGGACTCTCTGGGGCCAACGTCCTGACTTTC. This encodes CASRVTGHGLSGANVLTF.